This T cell receptor beta chain was captured by sequencing in a study of long-term antiretroviral therapy in people with HIV. Per donor, at least one pre-ART and at least two post-ART PBMC samples were obtained. Running of the v3.0 immunoSEQ assay took place at survey level. The repertoire was sequenced with immunoSEQ multiplex PCR; TCRdb's copy has only in-frame clones and lacks some. The sample has approximately 27,000 clones; approximately 92% are singletons. CDR1 is SNHLY and CDR2 is FYNNEI in the germline V gene. The CDR3 covers 15 residues. Of note for this clone: The junction departs from the called germline gene at one end, perhaps through a read error.

This chain joins TRBV2 and TRBJ2-7, with a possible D match to TRBD1 (5 bases). This TCR was sampled from a middle-aged woman with HIV. The source material was unsorted PBMCs, sampled roughly 5 years after starting antiretroviral therapy. The CDR3 loop is CASSEASQGPYQQYF. The DNA of the CDR3 is TGTGCCAGCAGTGAAGCGTCCCAGGGCCCCTACCAGCAGTACTTC.